This T cell receptor beta chain was found in a study of CD8 T cells in ankylosing spondylitis. This clonotype was observed at least ten times. TCRdb independently ran MiXCR on the 5' RACE reads; one entry per CDR3 protein. The table has 200,000 to 300,000 distinct CDR3 sequences, more than 20% seen once. Sequencing was done on a sample of blood, either unsorted or a sorted T cell fraction (not recorded which). This clonotype was sampled from a male donor with ankylosing spondylitis or in good health (not recorded which).

The CDR3 sequence is CASSPRSIQGETEAFF. The CDR3 DNA reads as TGCGCCAGCAGTCCCCGGTCGATACAGGGGGAGACTGAAGCTTTCTTT. The rearrangement joins TRBV5-1 to TRBJ1-1, with TRBD1 matching 8 bases. CDR3 length: 16 residues. V shed 5 bases, J shed 5 bases, and the junction held 14 bases outside the gene matches. CDR1 SGHRS and CDR2 YFSETQ come from the germline V gene.